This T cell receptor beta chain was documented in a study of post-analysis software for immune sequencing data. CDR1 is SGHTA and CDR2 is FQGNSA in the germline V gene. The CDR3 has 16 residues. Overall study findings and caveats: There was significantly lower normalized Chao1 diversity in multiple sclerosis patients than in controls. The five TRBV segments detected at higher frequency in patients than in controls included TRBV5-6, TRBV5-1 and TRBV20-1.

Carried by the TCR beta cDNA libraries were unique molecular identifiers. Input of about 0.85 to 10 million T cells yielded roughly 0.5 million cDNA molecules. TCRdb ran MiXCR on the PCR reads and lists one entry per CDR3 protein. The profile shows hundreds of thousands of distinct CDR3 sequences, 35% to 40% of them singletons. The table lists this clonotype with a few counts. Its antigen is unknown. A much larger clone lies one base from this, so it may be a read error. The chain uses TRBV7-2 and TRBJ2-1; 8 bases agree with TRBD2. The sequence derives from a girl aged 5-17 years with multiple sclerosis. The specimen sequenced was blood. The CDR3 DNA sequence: TGTGCCAGCAGCGCGGGGGGAGGCGGCTCCTACAATGGGCAGTTCTTC. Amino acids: CASSAGGGGSYNGQFF.